Listed here are 32 T cell receptor beta chains from one sample, sequenced in a study of T cell responses to AZD1222 COVID-19 vaccine. The method was immunoSEQ multiplex PCR; TCRdb's version includes in-frame clones alone and lacks a portion of them. The table records about 140,000 clones, 80% to 95% of them present only once. Sequencing was performed on peripheral blood, taken on day 0 of MenACWY control vaccination. These receptors originate from an adult in good health.

The chain is built from TRBV30 and TRBJ1-1; the D gene is possibly TRBD1 (5 bases). CDR1 is GTSNPN and CDR2 is SVGIG in the germline V gene (reference sequence). The V end was cut by 0 bases, the J end by 2 bases, with 16 bases between. The CDR3 has 16 residues. CDR3 sequence reads: CAWSVNTGRLNTEAFF. The CDR3 DNA is TGTGCCTGGAGTGTAAATACAGGTCGTCTAAACACTGAAGCTTTCTTT. Full variable domain (outside the CDR3, taken from reference TRBV30 and TRBJ1-1): SQTIHQWPATLVQPVGSPLSLECTVEGTSNPNLYWYRQAAGRGLQLLFYSVGIGQISSEVPQNLSASRPQDRQFILSSKKLLLSDSGFYLCAWSVNTGRLNTEAFFGQGTRLTVV.

The chain combines TRBV18 with TRBJ2-1; 7 bases agree with TRBD1. Germline V gene data show CDR1 as KGHSH and CDR2 as LQKENI. With V trimmed by 5 bases and J by 3 bases, 10 bases remained unmatched. The length of the CDR3 is 16 residues. The CDR3 loop is CASSSTLGTVYNEQFF. The CDR3 nucleotides are TGTGCCAGCTCATCCACGCTCGGGACAGTCTACAATGAGCAGTTCTTC.

This chain uses TRBV6-1 with TRBJ2-7; D perhaps matches TRBD2 (5 bases). V dropped 0 bases and J dropped 2 bases, with 14 bases sitting between them. The CDR3 is 16 amino acids. CDR1 is MNHNS, CDR2 SASEGT, per germline. The CDR3 region has the DNA TGTGCCAGCAGTGAAGCGCTTCAGGCCGGGGCCTACGAGCAGTACTTC. This translates into CASSEALQAGAYEQYF.

The count of this clone is one. This chain connects TRBV3-1 (or the pseudogene TRBV3-2) to TRBJ1-5; no clear D gene. Germline CDR1 reads LGHDT; CDR2 reads YNNKEL (reference sequence). V was pared by 4 bases and J by 5 bases, with 9 bases between. The CDR3 is 13 residues long. DNA of the CDR3: TGTGCCAGCAGCCCCCTGTGGGATCAGCCCCAGCATTTT. This gives the protein CASSPLWDQPQHF.

The table lists this clone with a count of one. The chain employs TRBV6-6 and TRBJ1-1; 8 nucleotides agree with TRBD1. J lost 7 bases, V lost 5 bases, and 3 bases had no gene match. Germline values: CDR1 MNHNY, CDR2 SVGAGI (reference sequence). CDR3 size: 12 residues. CDR3 bases: TGTGCCAGCAGTCTAGACAGGGGTGAAGCTTTCTTT. Translating gives CASSLDRGEAFF.

The chain uses TRBV14 and TRBJ1-1; 7 bases agree with TRBD1. Germline V gene sequence: CDR1 SGHDN, CDR2 FVKESK. With 2 bases clipped from V and 5 bases from J, the junction kept 2 bases outside the gene matches. This CDR3 has 13 residues. CDR3: CASSQYRGTEAFF. Here the CDR3 DNA reads TGTGCCAGCAGCCAATACAGGGGAACTGAAGCTTTCTTT.

This chain links TRBV5-8 with TRBJ2-5, with TRBD2 identical over 9 bases. The J segment lost 4 bases and the V segment lost 0 bases, leaving 7 bases of the junction unmatched. Germline assignment: CDR1 SGHTS and CDR2 YDEGEE. The CDR3 is 16 residues long. CDR3 sequence (DNA): TGTGCCAGCAGCTTGGGTCCGCGGGAGGGCCGAGAGACCCAGTACTTC. Protein sequence: CASSLGPREGRETQYF.

The chain combines TRBV5-1 with TRBJ1-6; D ambiguous. Germline V gives CDR1 SGHRS, CDR2 YFSETQ. V was shortened by 3 bases and J by 7 bases, with 11 bases between the two germline ends. The CDR3 has 14 amino acids. The chain's CDR3 is CASSSGLRNSPLHF. CDR3 in DNA: TGCGCCAGCAGCTCGGGCCTCAGAAATTCACCCCTCCACTTT.

The V gene is TRBV5-1, the J gene TRBJ2-1, with 8 bases lining up with TRBD2. CDR3 size: 15 residues. V lost 4 bases to trimming and J lost 3 bases; unmatched junction nucleotides: 6. Germline CDR1 SGHRS, CDR2 YFSETQ. The CDR3, as DNA: TGCGCCAGCAGCCCGGGGGGGACCCTCTACAATGAGCAGTTCTTC. Amino acids: CASSPGGTLYNEQFF. Full variable domain (missing parts from reference TRBV5-1 and TRBJ2-1): KAGVTQTPRYLIKTRGQQVTLSCSPISGHRSVSWYQQTPGQGLQFLFEYFSETQRNKGNFPGRFSGRQFSNSRSEMNVSTLELGDSALYLCASSPGGTLYNEQFFGPGTRLTVL.

The J gene is TRBJ1-1, the V gene TRBV14; D is perhaps TRBD1 (5 bases). Trimming left V 4 bases short and J 6 bases short, with 12 bases between. Germline CDR1 is SGHDN and CDR2 is FVKESK. The CDR3 is 13 residues long. The CDR3 nucleotides read TGTGCCAGCAGCCCCCTGGGGACGGCTGAAGCTTTCTTT. This gives the protein CASSPLGTAEAFF. Variable domain in full (rest from reference TRBV14 and TRBJ1-1): EAGVTQFPSHSVIEKGQTVTLRCDPISGHDNLYWYRRVMGKEIKFLLHFVKESKQDESGMPNNRFLAERTGGTYSTLKVQPAELEDSGVYFCASSPLGTAEAFFGQGTRLTVV.

V usage is TRBV19 and J usage is TRBJ1-2; 7 nucleotides align to TRBD1. The CDR3 loop spans 13 amino acids. The germline CDR1 and CDR2 sequences are LNHDA and SQIVND (reference sequence). V dropped 3 bases and J dropped 7; count of bases not matched to a gene: 5. CDR3 DNA: TGTGCCAGTAGTATTTCAGGGACAGCTGGCTACACCTTC. It translates to CASSISGTAGYTF.

CDR3 in amino acids: CSASIGQIYNSPLHF. The CDR3 bases are TGCAGTGCTAGTATAGGGCAGATCTATAATTCACCCCTCCACTTT. The V gene is TRBV20-1, the J gene TRBJ1-6; D gene unclear. The germline V and J ends were trimmed by 3 bases and 3 bases, with 12 bases remaining between them. Germline V gene sequence: CDR1 DFQATT, CDR2 SNEGSKA (reference sequence). CDR3 size: 15 residues.

The rearrangement joins TRBV6-6 to TRBJ2-7, with 9 bases matching TRBD1. The CDR3 extends over 12 amino acids. Germline V CDR1 and CDR2: MNHNY, SVGAGI (reference sequence). The CDR3 DNA sequence: TGTTCATCGGGACAGGGATACTACGAGCAGTACTTC. Translation: CSSGQGYYEQYF.

The chain carries TRBV7-4 and TRBJ1-3; D is possibly TRBD1 (6 bases). The CDR3 covers 17 residues. Germline assignment: CDR1 SGHVT and CDR2 SQSDAQ. V lost 4 bases, J lost 0 bases, and 16 bases lay in between. CDR3 nucleotides: TGTGCCAGCAGCTCACGGGACATTCGGTTCTCTGGAAACACCATATATTTT. This gives the protein CASSSRDIRFSGNTIYF.

This chain uses TRBV2 with TRBJ2-6, with D perhaps being TRBD1 or TRBD2 (5 bases each). The CDR3 extends over 17 amino acids. Per germline, CDR1 SNHLY and CDR2 FYNNEI. V was pared by 7 bases and J by 1 base, with 17 bases between. CDR3 in DNA: TGTGCCAGCACCCCGGGACGGACGGTGTCTGGGGCCAACGTCCTGACTTTC. The encoded protein is CASTPGRTVSGANVLTF.

The CDR3 DNA reads as TGTGCCACCCAGGGGGGGGACACTGAAGCTTTCTTT. Protein sequence: CATQGGDTEAFF. The rearrangement joins TRBV6-5 to TRBJ1-1; TRBD1 matches 7 bases. Germline V gives CDR1 MNHEY, CDR2 SVGAGI. V was pared by 10 bases and J by 3 bases, with 5 bases of the junction left unmatched. CDR3 length: 12 amino acids.

The rearrangement joins TRBV29-1 to TRBJ2-1, with TRBD1 matching 7 bases. Germline CDR1 SQVTM, CDR2 ANQGSEA. This CDR3 comprises 12 residues. V gave up 7 bases and J gave up 4 bases; unmatched junction bases: 4. The CDR3 nucleotides are TGCAGCGCCGGACAGGTTTACAATGAGCAGTTCTTC. It yields the protein CSAGQVYNEQFF.

This chain uses TRBV5-4 with TRBJ1-2, with unresolved D. Germline V gives CDR1 SGHNT, CDR2 YYREEE (reference sequence). The CDR3 length is 13 residues. V lost 0 bases and J 8 bases, leaving 11 bases between the germline ends. The CDR3 reads CASSLEAGLGYTF. CDR3 sequence (DNA): TGTGCCAGCAGCTTGGAGGCAGGCTTAGGCTACACCTTC.

The chain joins TRBV6-5 to TRBJ1-2, with D perhaps TRBD1 (6 bases). Germline V gene sequence: CDR1 MNHEY, CDR2 SVGAGI. This CDR3 is built from 15 residues. Trimming took 0 bases from V and 8 from J, leaving 16 bases between them. The CDR3 DNA follows: TGTGCCAGCAGTTACTCTCCAGGGGACTTCATCGGCTACACCTTC. It encodes CASSYSPGDFIGYTF.

This chain joins TRBV19 and TRBJ1-1; D uncertain. Germline-derived CDR1 and CDR2 are LNHDA and SQIVND (reference sequence). The CDR3 is 12 residues long. The germline V and J ends were trimmed by 1 base and 7 bases, with 7 bases remaining between them. The CDR3: CASSIAGSEAFF. The CDR3, as DNA: TGTGCCAGTAGTATAGCCGGCAGTGAAGCTTTCTTT.

The chain links TRBV4-1 to TRBJ1-5; D gene ambiguous. The V end was cut by 0 bases, the J end by 7 bases, with 13 bases between. The CDR3 sequence is 15 residues long. Germline CDR1 is MGHRA and CDR2 is YSYEKL. Written as DNA, the CDR3 is TGCGCCAGCAGCCAAGATTGGTCGGCAGCACAGCCCCAGCATTTT. Translating gives CASSQDWSAAQPQHF.

The V call is TRBV6-5, the J call TRBJ2-7, with 11 bases fitting TRBD1. The CDR3 is 13 amino acids. Per germline, CDR1 MNHEY and CDR2 SVGAGI. V lost 2 bases, J lost 7 bases, and 1 base stayed unmatched. CDR3 sequence: CASSYGTGGEQYF. The DNA for the CDR3 is TGTGCCAGCAGTTACGGGACAGGGGGGGAGCAGTACTTC.

This clone was seen a single time. The J gene is TRBJ2-1, the V gene TRBV4-1; 8 bases fit TRBD2. Trimming took 0 bases from V and 4 from J; bases not matched to a gene: 5. The CDR3 length is 16 residues. CDR1 is MGHRA and CDR2 is YSYEKL in the germline V gene. CDR3 nucleotide sequence: TGCGCCAGCAGCCAAGAAATCGGACTAGCTTACAATGAGCAGTTCTTC. Its translation: CASSQEIGLAYNEQFF.

J is TRBJ1-2 and V is TRBV14; D gene unclear. Trimming cost V 1 base and J 4 bases, with 10 bases left between them. Germline V gives CDR1 SGHDN, CDR2 FVKESK. The CDR3 totals 14 residues. Here the CDR3 reads CASSQGLGSYGYTF. The CDR3 coding sequence is TGTGCCAGCAGCCAAGGATTGGGGAGCTATGGCTACACCTTC.

The chain carries TRBV6-5 and TRBJ1-3; D is perhaps TRBD1 (5 bases). This CDR3 spans 14 amino acids. Germline CDR1 and CDR2: MNHEY and SVGAGI. Trimming took 8 bases from V and 2 from J, leaving 13 bases between them. In nucleotides, the CDR3 is TGTGCCAGCGGGAGGGTGGGGGCTGGAAACACCATATATTTT. Translation: CASGRVGAGNTIYF.

The V and J genes are TRBV30 and TRBJ2-3; 9 bases match TRBD2. CDR3 size: 19 residues. Looked up from germline, CDR1 is GTSNPN and CDR2 is SVGIG (reference sequence). V was clipped by 1 base and J by 2 bases; unmatched bases: 16. Written as DNA, the CDR3 is TGTGCCTGGAGTGGAACCTTAGCGGGAGTCGCTTTTTTCACAGATACGCAGTATTTT. Residues: CAWSGTLAGVAFFTDTQYF.

The chain combines TRBV9 with TRBJ1-3; D is unclear. CDR1 is SGDLS and CDR2 is YYNGEE in the germline V gene. V was clipped by 5 bases and J by 0 bases, with 6 bases between them. There are 13 residues in the CDR3. The CDR3 DNA sequence: TGTGCCAGCAGTCCGAGCTCTGGAAACACCATATATTTT. Encoded protein: CASSPSSGNTIYF.

This sequence joins TRBV19 and TRBJ2-1; 9 bases align to TRBD2. The CDR3 is 15 residues long. V lost 3 bases to trimming and J lost 10 bases; unmatched junction nucleotides: 10. The germline V gene has CDR1 LNHDA and CDR2 SQIVND (reference sequence). CDR3 nucleotides: TGTGCCAGTAGTATGGTAGCGGGGGTGTTGGGGGAGCAGTTCTTC. Translation: CASSMVAGVLGEQFF.

The V gene is TRBV5-1, the J gene TRBJ1-2; 10 bases map to TRBD1. This CDR3 contains 15 residues. V gave up 0 bases and J gave up 5 bases; unmatched junction bases: 4. From germline, CDR1 is SGHRS and CDR2 YFSETQ. CDR3 protein: CASSLAGQGGYGYTF. Written as DNA, the CDR3 is TGCGCCAGCAGCTTGGCCGGACAGGGGGGATATGGCTACACCTTC.

The genes are TRBV5-4 and TRBJ1-1; D call uncertain. Germline V CDR1 and CDR2: SGHNT, YYREEE (reference sequence). This CDR3 region has 11 residues. Deletions cut 6 bases from V and 5 bases from J, with 8 bases between. This chain's CDR3 is CASTPRTEAFF. As DNA, the CDR3 is TGTGCCAGCACCCCTCGGACTGAAGCTTTCTTT.

The chain uses TRBV6-4 and TRBJ1-1; D is unresolved. V was clipped by 8 bases and J by 11 bases, with 9 bases between them. CDR1 is MRHNA and CDR2 is SNTAGT in the germline V gene. The CDR3 covers 9 residues. The CDR3 protein is CASPTLAFF. The CDR3 DNA is TGTGCCAGCCCGACTTTGGCTTTCTTT.

The chain recombines TRBV7-9 with TRBJ2-1; D gene uncertain. Trimming took off 4 bases at V and 8 bases at J, with 21 bases between the two ends. The germline gives CDR1 SEHNR, CDR2 FQNEAQ (reference sequence). The CDR3 extends over 16 amino acids. The CDR3 region is CASSSSDLPQRDEQFF. For the CDR3, the DNA is TGTGCCAGCAGCTCTTCTGACTTACCCCAGCGCGATGAGCAGTTCTTC.